Each of the 20 T cell receptor beta chains below was sequenced from the same sample in a study of human T cells and chemical hapten exposure. TCRdb reanalysed the RACE reads using MiXCR and keeps one entry per CDR3 protein. The sample has roughly 380,000 distinct CDR3 sequences; around 6% are singletons. Time point in this sample: patch test 2, 6 weeks after DPC sensitization. Sample treatment: therapeutic diphenylcyclopropenone sensitization with weekly scalp DPC. The input for sequencing was whole blood, taken in connection with sensitization to the hapten diphenylcyclopropenone (DPC). The receptor set was obtained from a woman under 30 with alopecia areata. Some clones in this sample may be carry-over from other donors' samples.

The chain carries TRBV7-9 and TRBJ2-7, with TRBD1 matching 8 bases. V shed 5 bases and J 1 base; nucleotides not matched to a gene: 10. Germline V CDR1 and CDR2: SEHNR, FQNEAQ (reference sequence). This CDR3 is 16 amino acids long. This CDR3 is CASSPGGASPSYEQYF. CDR3 coding DNA: TGTGCCAGCAGCCCAGGGGGCGCAAGCCCGTCCTACGAGCAGTACTTC. The full variable domain, in which reference TRBV7-9 and TRBJ2-7 provide the parts outside the CDR3, is DTGVSQNPRHKITKRGQNVTFRCDPISEHNRLYWYRQTLGQGPEFLTYFQNEAQLEKSRLLSDRFSAERPKGSFSTLEIQRTEQGDSAMYLCASSPGGASPSYEQYFGPGTRLTVT.

This clonotype was counted at least ten times. The chain links TRBV5-1 to TRBJ2-1; TRBD2 aligns across 12 bases. Per germline, CDR1 SGHRS and CDR2 YFSETQ. J gave up 8 bases and V 4 bases, and 13 bases lay outside the gene matches. The CDR3 has 17 amino acids. The DNA of the CDR3 is TGCGCCAGCAGCCGCTCCGCTAGCGGGGGGGCAGTTGATGAGCAGTTCTTC. This codes for CASSRSASGGAVDEQFF.

CDR3 in DNA: TGTGCCAGCAGTTACCAGCGGCTCACCGGGGAGCTGTTTTTT. As protein: CASSYQRLTGELFF. V is TRBV6-2 or TRBV6-3 and J is TRBJ2-2, with a weak D call TRBD2 (5 bases). The V gene lost 2 bases and the J gene lost 4 bases, with 8 bases spanning the gap. CDR3 length equals 14 residues. Germline V gives CDR1 MNHEY, CDR2 SVGEGT.

This clonotype was seen many times. This chain links TRBV29-1 with TRBJ1-1; no firm D call. The germline V and J ends were trimmed by 1 base and 11 bases, with 14 bases remaining between them. Germline loops: CDR1 SQVTM, CDR2 ANQGSEA. The CDR3 runs 12 residues. The CDR3 DNA sequence: TGCAGCGTTGAAGGGCCGTCCCAAGGGGCTTTCTTT. Amino acids: CSVEGPSQGAFF.

This clonotype was seen repeatedly, ten times or more. The chain employs TRBV29-1 and TRBJ2-5, with a tentative D call TRBD1 (5 bases). Germline lookup yields CDR1 SQVTM and CDR2 ANQGSEA. The CDR3 spans 12 residues. V lost 5 bases to trimming and J lost 3 bases, with 10 bases between them. The CDR3 sequence is CSVPGQEETQYF. The CDR3 bases are TGCAGCGTTCCCGGACAAGAAGAGACCCAGTACTTC.

This clonotype was seen only a few times. This chain links TRBV7-2 with TRBJ2-3, with 10 bases aligning to TRBD2. The germline V gene encodes CDR1 SGHTA and CDR2 FQGNSA. The CDR3 extends over 18 amino acids. The ends lost 1 base at V and 1 base at J; junction bases unmatched: 8. The CDR3 DNA is TGTGCCAGCAGCTTAGTAGGTAGCGGGGGGTGGCGCACAGATACGCAGTATTTT. It translates to CASSLVGSGGWRTDTQYF.

This clonotype was seen many times. The V gene is TRBV6-2 or TRBV6-3, the J gene TRBJ1-1; D remains ambiguous. Germline values: CDR1 MNHEY, CDR2 SVGEGT. The CDR3 is made up of 14 amino acids. Trimming took off 2 bases at V and 6 bases at J, with 13 bases between the two ends. This CDR3 reads CASSYGGHWAEAFF. As DNA, the CDR3 is TGTGCCAGCAGTTACGGAGGTCATTGGGCTGAAGCTTTCTTT.

The J gene is TRBJ1-2, the V gene TRBV12-3 or TRBV12-4, with D maybe TRBD1 (5 bases). This CDR3 comprises 15 residues. V gave up 10 bases and J gave up 3 bases, with 21 bases separating them. The DNA of the CDR3 is TGTGCCAAAGCTGGGGCGCCGGAGGACTACTATGGCTACACCTTC. This encodes CAKAGAPEDYYGYTF.

The rearrangement links TRBV5-1 to TRBJ1-1; TRBD1 matches 7 bases. The CDR3 sequence is 15 residues long. Germline CDR1 SGHRS, CDR2 YFSETQ. The V segment lost 5 bases and the J segment 1 base; nucleotides outside the gene matches: 8. The CDR3 protein is CASSLQGDWNTEAFF. The CDR3 bases are TGCGCCAGCAGTCTCCAGGGGGACTGGAACACTGAAGCTTTCTTT.

This clonotype occurred a few times. CDR3 sequence: CAISDPASGGLRTDTQYF. CDR3 bases: TGTGCCATCAGTGATCCGGCTAGCGGGGGGCTCCGCACAGATACGCAGTATTTT. The V call is TRBV10-3, the J call TRBJ2-3, with 11 bases lining up with TRBD2. Germline trimming cut 3 bases from V and 1 base from J; bases unmatched to any gene: 9. This CDR3 is built from 18 residues. CDR1 is ENHRY, CDR2 SYGVKD, per germline.

Concerning this clonotype: At one of its ends the junction is not consistent with the germline gene, which may arise from a read error. CDR3 residues: CSARDSGTGTDPQYF. As DNA, the CDR3 is TGCAGTGCTAGAGATTCCGGGACAGGCACAGATCCGCAGTATTTT. V is TRBV20-1 and J is TRBJ2-3, with 8 positions matching TRBD1. The CDR3 extends over 15 amino acids. Germline CDR1 DFQATT, CDR2 SNEGSKA (reference sequence).

Many counts were recorded for this clonotype. V gene TRBV29-1 combines with J gene TRBJ1-5; D not certain. The V gene's germline CDR1 is SQVTM and CDR2 ANQGSEA. This CDR3 has 13 amino acids. V was shortened by 6 bases and J by 2 bases, with 11 bases between the two germline ends. In DNA form, the CDR3 reads TGCAGCGTGGTGGAGGGCGGCAATCAGCCCCAGCATTTT. Protein product: CSVVEGGNQPQHF.

This clonotype was seen more than once but under ten times. The chain is built from TRBV19 and TRBJ2-3, with TRBD1 matching over 8 bases. With V trimmed by 6 bases and J by 3 bases, 5 bases remained unmatched. Germline V gene data show CDR1 as LNHDA and CDR2 as SQIVND (reference sequence). The CDR3 covers 14 residues. The CDR3 region is CASRRTGLTDTQYF. The CDR3 DNA follows: TGTGCCAGTAGAAGGACAGGGCTGACAGATACGCAGTATTTT.

This clonotype was picked up a small number of times. The chain links TRBV29-1 to TRBJ1-2; 7 bases map to TRBD1. Per germline, CDR1 SQVTM and CDR2 ANQGSEA. The CDR3 runs 14 residues. The junction had 7 bases not matched to a gene; V was cut back by 6 bases and J by 0 bases. The CDR3 protein is CSVAVGTANYGYTF. The CDR3 DNA sequence: TGCAGCGTCGCCGTAGGGACAGCTAACTATGGCTACACCTTC. Drawing the rest from reference TRBV29-1 and TRBJ1-2, the complete variable domain is SAVISQKPSRDICQRGTSLTIQCQVDSQVTMMFWYRQQPGQSLTLIATANQGSEATYESGFVIDKFPISRPNLTFSTLTVSNMSPEDSSIYLCSVAVGTANYGYTFGSGTRLTVV.

This clonotype was counted many times. V is TRBV5-5 and J is TRBJ2-1, with unresolved D. The germline CDR1 and CDR2 sequences are SGHKS and YYEKEE (reference sequence). V lost 1 base to trimming and J lost 4 bases, with 6 bases between them. This CDR3 is built from 13 residues. CDR3 protein: CASSLWQYNEQFF. Here the CDR3 DNA reads TGTGCCAGCAGCTTGTGGCAGTACAATGAGCAGTTCTTC.

This clonotype was seen more than once but under ten times. The chain couples TRBV20-1 to TRBJ2-3; D unresolved. Deletions cut 3 bases from V and 5 bases from J, with 6 bases between. The CDR3 consists of 11 residues. Germline lookup yields CDR1 DFQATT and CDR2 SNEGSKA (reference sequence). The CDR3 spells CSARGRDTQYF. CDR3 bases: TGCAGTGCTAGGGGCAGAGATACGCAGTATTTT.

This clonotype was seen at least ten times. The gene calls are TRBV27 and TRBJ1-2; D perhaps matches TRBD1 (6 bases). V was clipped by 6 bases and J by 1 base, with 15 bases between them. The CDR3 covers 15 residues. Germline lookup yields CDR1 MNHEY and CDR2 SMNVEV (reference sequence). The CDR3 bases are TGTGCCAGCAGCCTCAACGGACAGTTTAACTATGGCTACACCTTC. It is translated as CASSLNGQFNYGYTF.

This clonotype was counted a few times. The rearrangement joins TRBV12-3 or TRBV12-4 to TRBJ2-1; D is uncertain. This CDR3 contains 14 residues. Trimming left V 5 bases short and J 2 bases short, with 10 bases between. The CDR3 DNA follows: TGTGCCAGCAGTCCGAGGACGGCCTACAATGAGCAGTTCTTC. Translation: CASSPRTAYNEQFF.

This clonotype was observed a few times. The V call is TRBV5-5, the J call TRBJ2-3, with 7 bases fitting TRBD1. The germline V gene encodes CDR1 SGHKS and CDR2 YYEKEE (reference sequence). J was trimmed by 10 bases and V by 4 bases; bases with no gene match: 12. CDR3 length: 14 residues. CDR3 DNA sequence: TGTGCCAGCAGCCTAGCCGGGACAGCCGACGCGCAGTATTTT. The encoded protein is CASSLAGTADAQYF.

V usage is TRBV6-5 and J usage is TRBJ1-1; D ambiguous. The ends were cut back, 8 bases at V and 4 bases at J, with 14 bases in the middle. This CDR3 contains 13 residues. Germline V CDR1 and CDR2: MNHEY, SVGAGI. In DNA form, the CDR3 reads TGTGCCAGCGCACCTGATCGCGGCACTGAAGCTTTCTTT. Translation: CASAPDRGTEAFF.